The TCR beta chain described here comes from a study of shared clonotypes between healthy human individuals. CD45RO-negative, CCR7-selected cells formed the naive CD8 fraction, which excluded terminally differentiated effector memory CD45RA+ cells. V lost 5 bases, J lost 2 bases, and 28 bases lay in between. The CDR3 extends over 20 amino acids. Germline V gives CDR1 MDHEN, CDR2 SYDVKM. Turning to this clone: Antigen: not known.

Findings and caveats of the study: Memory subsets generally showed smaller estimated richness than naive subsets did. Compared with clonotypes that all four donors shared, non-shared clonotypes had lower generation probabilities.

Some clones are missing from TCRdb's copy, which holds only in-frame ones; the method was immunoSEQ multiplex PCR. The data hold approximately 1.9 million clones, with 93% observed a single time. The chain joins TRBV28 to TRBJ2-1, with D possibly being TRBD2 (6 bases). This sequence was found in a man aged 18 to 30 in good health. Some clones in this sample may be carry-over from other donors' samples. The sequenced sample was naive CD8+ T cells from PBMCs. The CDR3 bases are TGTGCCAGCAGTCCTCTCCCCGGGACTGGAAAGCGTGGCACCTACAATGAGCAGTTCTTC. Translated, it gives CASSPLPGTGKRGTYNEQFF.